This TCR beta chain was identified during a study of cytomegalovirus exposure and HLA in healthy donors. CDR3 length equals 15 residues. Trimming left V 2 bases short and J 1 base short, with 9 bases between. Germline-derived CDR1 and CDR2 are MNHEY and SMNVEV (reference sequence). Primers: 60 Vbeta forward and 13 Jbeta reverse. Sequenced by immunoSEQ multiplex PCR; TCRdb stores in-frame clones only, minus some. The sample holds some 200,000 clones. The sequence was obtained from a girl aged 2 to 9 in good health and CMV-seropositive. V and J are TRBV27 and TRBJ1-3; D is undetermined. The sample consisted of PBMCs. The CDR3 protein is CASSLRAGSGNTIYF. The DNA of the CDR3 is TGTGCCAGCAGTTTACGCGCCGGGTCTGGAAACACCATATATTTT.